This T cell receptor beta chain stems from a study of cytomegalovirus exposure and HLA in healthy donors. Vbeta (60) and Jbeta (13) primers were used in the PCR. Some clones are missing from TCRdb's copy, which holds only in-frame ones; the method was immunoSEQ multiplex PCR. The sample lists roughly 240,000 clones, roughly 78% occurring once. V lost 1 base and J lost 5; bases outside the gene matches: 12. CDR1 and CDR2 (germline): MNHNS, SASEGT. The CDR3 sequence is 17 residues long. This chain joins TRBV6-1 and TRBJ2-5; TRBD2 matches 8 bases. This clonotype was sampled from a boy younger than 18 in good health and CMV-seronegative. Sequenced input: PBMCs. CDR3 in amino acids: CASSEETISGDSETQYF. CDR3 in DNA: TGTGCCAGCAGTGAAGAAACGATTAGCGGGGATTCCGAGACCCAGTACTTC.